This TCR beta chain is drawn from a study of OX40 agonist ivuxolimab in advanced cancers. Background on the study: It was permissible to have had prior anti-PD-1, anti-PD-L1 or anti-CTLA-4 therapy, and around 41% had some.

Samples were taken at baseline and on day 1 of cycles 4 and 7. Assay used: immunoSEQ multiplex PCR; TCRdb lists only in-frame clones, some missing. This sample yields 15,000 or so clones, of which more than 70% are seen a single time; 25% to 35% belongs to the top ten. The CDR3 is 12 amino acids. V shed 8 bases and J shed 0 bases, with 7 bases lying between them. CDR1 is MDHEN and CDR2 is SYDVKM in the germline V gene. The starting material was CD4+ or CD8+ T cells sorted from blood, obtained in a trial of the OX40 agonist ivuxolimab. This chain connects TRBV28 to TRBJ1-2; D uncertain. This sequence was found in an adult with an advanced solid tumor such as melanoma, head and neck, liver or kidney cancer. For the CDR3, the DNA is TGTGCCAGCGGCAATCCTAACTATGGCTACACCTTC. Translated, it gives CASGNPNYGYTF.